Detailed here is one T cell receptor (beta chain). This sample was included in a study of cytomegalovirus exposure and HLA in healthy donors. Germline V lookup: CDR1 SNHLY, CDR2 FYNNEI. This CDR3 spans 13 amino acids. V dropped 2 bases and J dropped 8 bases, with 12 bases sitting between them. The PCR contained 60 Vbeta and 13 Jbeta primers. Sequencing was performed with immunoSEQ multiplex PCR; in TCRdb, only in-frame clones are kept and a portion is missing. The sample includes 170,000 or so clones, over 70% of them seen just once. Material: PBMCs. The V and J genes are TRBV2 and TRBJ1-1; a possible D gene is TRBD1 (5 bases). This clonotype was sampled from a woman aged 30 to 39 in good health and CMV-seronegative. CDR3 bases: TGTGCCAGCAGTGAAAGGTTGGCAGGGGAAGCTTTCTTT. Encoded protein: CASSERLAGEAFF.